A single sample gave rise to the 25 T cell receptor beta chains below, sequenced in a study of shared clonotypes between healthy human individuals. Only in-frame clones appear in the TCRdb table, and some are missing; sequencing was by immunoSEQ multiplex PCR. This table has hundreds of thousands of clones, 74% appearing once. The sequencing input was memory CD4+ T cells sorted from blood. The subset was: CD45RA-negative fraction. These receptors were taken from a young woman in good health.

This clone was observed once. The chain joins TRBV19 to TRBJ2-1, with 8 positions matching TRBD2. CDR1 is LNHDA, CDR2 SQIVND, per germline (reference sequence). The CDR3 spans 14 residues. J lost 3 bases, V lost 3 bases, and 1 base had no gene match. CDR3 bases: TGTGCCAGTAGTATTCGGGAGGGCTACAATGAGCAGTTCTTC. It encodes CASSIREGYNEQFF.

The V call is TRBV28, the J call TRBJ1-4; D perhaps matches TRBD1 (6 bases). Looked up from germline, CDR1 is MDHEN and CDR2 is SYDVKM. Trimming left V 7 bases short and J 9 bases short, with 12 bases between. This CDR3 spans 12 amino acids. CDR3 coding DNA: TGTGCCAGCACCAGGGGAGTGAAAAAACTGTTTTTT. Amino acids: CASTRGVKKLFF.

The rearrangement links TRBV18 to TRBJ2-7; no firm D call. CDR1 is KGHSH and CDR2 is LQKENI in the germline V gene. This CDR3 has 15 residues. Trimming cost V 3 bases and J 0 bases, with 12 bases left between them. CDR3 nucleotide sequence: TGTGCCAGCTCACCGTCGGCGGAGAGCTCCTACGAGCAGTACTTC. It is translated as CASSPSAESSYEQYF.

This clone was observed a single time. V and J are TRBV7-8 and TRBJ2-2, with 9 bases fitting TRBD2. V was clipped by 5 bases and J by 8 bases; unmatched bases: 6. The CDR3 has 14 amino acids. CDR1 is SGHVS, CDR2 FQNEAQ, per germline. CDR3 DNA sequence: TGTGCCAGCAGCCGTTTAGCGGGAGAAGGGGAGCTGTTTTTT. Its protein product is CASSRLAGEGELFF.

The CDR3 loop reads CASSLFGARQETQYF. CDR3 DNA sequence: TGCGCCAGCAGCTTGTTCGGGGCGAGGCAAGAGACCCAGTACTTC. The V call is TRBV5-1, the J call TRBJ2-5; D is possibly TRBD1 or TRBD2 (5 bases each). Germline V gene data show CDR1 as SGHRS and CDR2 as YFSETQ. V was shortened by 1 base and J by 2 bases, with 12 bases between the two germline ends. The CDR3 contains 15 residues. Looking up the rest from reference TRBV5-1 and TRBJ2-5 gives the full variable domain: KAGVTQTPRYLIKTRGQQVTLSCSPISGHRSVSWYQQTPGQGLQFLFEYFSETQRNKGNFPGRFSGRQFSNSRSEMNVSTLELGDSALYLCASSLFGARQETQYFGPGTRLLVL.

This chain links TRBV28 with TRBJ1-1; the D is unclear. The germline CDR1 and CDR2 sequences are MDHEN and SYDVKM. The CDR3 loop spans 17 amino acids. V was clipped by 7 bases and J by 3 bases, with 24 bases between them. The CDR3 here is CASIDTDGKMWDTEAFF. CDR3 DNA: TGTGCCAGCATCGATACGGACGGAAAAATGTGGGACACTGAAGCTTTCTTT.

This clone has just a few counts. The chain joins TRBV28 to TRBJ2-7; 8 bases align to TRBD1. The CDR3 totals 16 residues. With 4 bases clipped from V and 2 bases from J, the junction kept 10 bases outside the gene matches. Germline V gene lookup returns CDR1 MDHEN and CDR2 SYDVKM. In DNA, the CDR3 is TGTGCCAGCAGTTCCCCCGGACAGGGCAAGACCTACGAGCAGTACTTC. Translation: CASSSPGQGKTYEQYF.

In its sample, this clone was seen once. The J gene is TRBJ2-7, the V gene TRBV4-1; 14 bases fit TRBD2. V lost 1 base and J lost 2; bases outside the gene matches: 4. Per the germline V gene, CDR1 is MGHRA and CDR2 is YSYEKL. This CDR3 has 17 residues. This CDR3 reads CASSQGLAGGPPYEQYF. As DNA, the CDR3 is TGCGCCAGCAGCCAAGGACTAGCGGGAGGGCCCCCCTACGAGCAGTACTTC.

The chain carries TRBV28 and TRBJ2-5; maybe TRBD1 (6 bases). V lost 5 bases to trimming and J lost 2 bases, with 12 bases between them. Looked up from germline, CDR1 is MDHEN and CDR2 is SYDVKM. The CDR3 spans 14 residues. CDR3 residues: CASSAGTRQETQYF. CDR3 in DNA: TGTGCCAGCAGTGCCGGGACACGACAAGAGACCCAGTACTTC.

The genes are TRBV5-1 and TRBJ2-3; 7 bases line up with TRBD1. The CDR3 is 16 residues long. Germline assignment: CDR1 SGHRS and CDR2 YFSETQ. V dropped 0 bases and J dropped 6; count of bases not matched to a gene: 10. Written as DNA, the CDR3 is TGCGCCAGCAGCTTGGATGGATACAGGGGAGCGGATACGCAGTATTTT. Translation: CASSLDGYRGADTQYF.

This chain connects TRBV7-9 to TRBJ2-7; 8 nucleotides match TRBD2. CDR3 length: 14 residues. Germline V gene lookup returns CDR1 SEHNR and CDR2 FQNEAQ (reference sequence). V shed 5 bases and J 2 bases; nucleotides not matched to a gene: 5. This CDR3 reads CASSLSGAAYEQYF. The CDR3 DNA sequence: TGTGCCAGCAGCCTTAGCGGGGCCGCCTACGAGCAGTACTTC.

The chain employs TRBV2 and TRBJ2-7; D tentatively reads TRBD1 or TRBD2 (6 bases each). Trimming took off 2 bases at V and 6 bases at J, with 11 bases between the two ends. The CDR3 extends over 13 amino acids. Germline CDR1 and CDR2: SNHLY and FYNNEI. The CDR3 loop is CASSELGGGEQYF. Here the CDR3 DNA reads TGTGCCAGCAGTGAATTAGGAGGGGGCGAGCAGTACTTC.

This clone has just a few counts. The sample holds other DNA sequences that translate to the same CDR3. The V and J genes are TRBV9 and TRBJ2-2, with TRBD2 matching 8 bases. Germline loops: CDR1 SGDLS, CDR2 YYNGEE. V was clipped by 2 bases and J by 5 bases; unmatched bases: 5. CDR3 length: 15 residues. CDR3 protein: CASSVGGRFTGELFF. For the CDR3, the DNA is TGTGCCAGCAGCGTGGGCGGGAGGTTTACCGGGGAGCTGTTTTTT.

The V call is TRBV11-2, the J call TRBJ2-1, with 9 bases matching TRBD1. The length of the CDR3 is 16 residues. Looked up from germline, CDR1 is SGHAT and CDR2 is FQNNGV. V was pared by 2 bases and J by 7 bases, with 9 bases of the junction left unmatched. For the CDR3, the DNA is TGTGCCAGCAGCTTACGAGTGGGGACAGGGATAAATGAGCAGTTCTTC. It specifies CASSLRVGTGINEQFF.

Details on this clone: This may be a read error, as it is one base from a much larger clone. The rearrangement joins TRBV7-3 to TRBJ2-5; D may be TRBD1 or TRBD2 (5 bases each). The germline V and J ends were trimmed by 2 bases and 1 base, with 5 bases remaining between them. Germline CDR1 and CDR2: SGHTA and FQGTGA. The CDR3 runs 13 residues. The chain's CDR3 is CASSLGGQETQYF. The DNA of the CDR3 is TGTGCCAGCAGCTTAGGGGGCCAAGAGACCCAGTACTTC.

V gene TRBV7-3 combines with J gene TRBJ2-3; D is perhaps TRBD2 (5 bases). V lost 7 bases to trimming and J lost 2 bases, with 13 bases between them. Germline CDR1 SGHTA, CDR2 FQGTGA. There are 14 residues in the CDR3. The CDR3 bases are TGTGCCAGCAAGGAGGACGGACTCACAGATACGCAGTATTTT. Translating it yields CASKEDGLTDTQYF.

This clone was detected only a few times. This chain joins TRBV11-3 and TRBJ2-2; D is undetermined. In germline, CDR1 is SGHNT, CDR2 YENEEA. The CDR3 loop spans 13 amino acids. The germline V and J ends were trimmed by 5 bases and 5 bases, with 9 bases remaining between them. CDR3 nucleotide sequence: TGTGCCAGCAGCAACATGGGTACCGGGGAGCTGTTTTTT. Amino acid sequence: CASSNMGTGELFF. The variable domain in full, with the rest retrieved from reference TRBV11-3 and TRBJ2-2, is EAGVVQSPRYKIIEKKQPVAFWCNPISGHNTLYWYLQNLGQGPELLIRYENEEAVDDSQLPKDRFSAERLKGVDSTLKIQPAELGDSAVYLCASSNMGTGELFFGEGSRLTVL.

CDR3 in DNA: TGTGCCAGCAGTTTGGGACGGGTTTGGAACAATGAGCAGTTCTTC. This sequence encodes CASSLGRVWNNEQFF. The chain is built from TRBV27 and TRBJ2-1, with D tentatively TRBD1 or TRBD2 (5 bases each). Trimming left V 3 bases short and J 5 bases short, with 14 bases between. The V gene's germline CDR1 is MNHEY and CDR2 SMNVEV (reference sequence). The CDR3 is 15 residues long.

This chain joins TRBV5-4 and TRBJ1-2, with D perhaps matching TRBD1 (5 bases). CDR3 length: 14 amino acids. The germline V gene encodes CDR1 SGHNT and CDR2 YYREEE (reference sequence). Between the trimmed V and J ends, which lost 4 bases and 6 bases, there was a span of 16 bases. The CDR3 DNA reads as TGTGCCAGCAGCATCCCGACAGACCAAAATGGCTACACCTTC. As protein: CASSIPTDQNGYTF.

The V and J genes are TRBV28 and TRBJ2-1, with D possibly being TRBD2 (5 bases). The CDR3 loop spans 15 amino acids. Germline lookup yields CDR1 MDHEN and CDR2 SYDVKM. Trimming cost V 3 bases and J 7 bases, with 16 bases left between them. CDR3 sequence reads: CASSFEMSGKNEQFF. CDR3 nucleotides: TGTGCCAGCAGTTTCGAGATGTCGGGGAAGAATGAGCAGTTCTTC.

This chain joins TRBV7-6 and TRBJ2-1; TRBD2 matches at 10 bases. Losses at the gene ends were 4 bases for V and 6 bases for J; bases not matched to a gene: 3. Germline V gene lookup returns CDR1 SGHVS and CDR2 FNYEAQ. The CDR3 is 14 amino acids. The chain's CDR3 is CASSSAGGINEQFF. CDR3 nucleotides: TGTGCCAGCAGCTCAGCGGGGGGGATCAATGAGCAGTTCTTC.

About this clone itself: A much larger clonotype is one base distant, so this may be a read error. The gene calls are TRBV6-1 and TRBJ2-5, with D hard to call. The CDR3 is made up of 13 amino acids. The V and J ends lost 0 bases and 3 bases respectively, with 5 bases between them. Germline V CDR1 and CDR2: MNHNS, SASEGT. The CDR3 DNA follows: TGTGCCAGCAGTGAAGCGGGCGAAGAGACCCAGTACTTC. As protein: CASSEAGEETQYF.

This clone was seen a few times. This sample includes further DNA sequences coding for the same CDR3. V is TRBV10-3 and J is TRBJ1-1, with D possibly TRBD1 on 6 matching bases. Looked up from germline, CDR1 is ENHRY and CDR2 is SYGVKD. The CDR3 spans 13 residues. Trimming shortened V by 7 bases and J by 4 bases, and 13 bases separated the two germline ends. The CDR3 loop reads CAITPTGRTEAFF. The DNA of the CDR3 is TGTGCCATCACGCCAACAGGGCGCACTGAAGCTTTCTTT.

This chain joins TRBV29-1 and TRBJ2-3; 10 nucleotides agree with TRBD2. CDR3 length: 13 amino acids. The V segment lost 5 bases and the J segment 7 bases; nucleotides outside the gene matches: 6. Germline V CDR1 and CDR2: SQVTM, ANQGSEA. This CDR3 is CSVLLAGEHTQYF. The CDR3 nucleotides are TGCAGCGTTCTCCTAGCGGGAGAACATACGCAGTATTTT.

The chain links TRBV7-3 to TRBJ1-1, with D maybe TRBD1 (5 bases). In germline, CDR1 is SGHTA, CDR2 FQGTGA. This CDR3 is 15 amino acids long. V was pared by 3 bases and J by 0 bases, with 11 bases between. This chain's CDR3 is CASSLGPNMNTEAFF. CDR3 DNA: TGTGCCAGCAGCTTGGGACCGAACATGAACACTGAAGCTTTCTTT.